This T cell receptor (beta chain) came from a study of response to subunit inactivated influenza vaccine. Germline V gene sequence: CDR1 SNHLY, CDR2 FYNNEI. Losses at the gene ends were 6 bases for V and 13 bases for J; bases not matched to a gene: 8. The CDR3 has 12 residues. Whole-study findings and limits: Every seasonal influenza vaccination brings in few new T cells, the authors suggested.

This clonotype was seen a handful of times. The antigen is not known. TCRdb passed the RT-PCR reads through MiXCR, listing each CDR3 protein once. The profile covers some 640,000 distinct CDR3 sequences, with approximately 15% appearing a single time and approximately 6.5% taken by the ten largest. The chain links TRBV2 to TRBJ2-3; 9 bases map to TRBD2. This sample comprised PBMCs from blood, obtained 14 to 15 days before vaccination. The receptor was derived from a man aged 50-59 years who received an inactivated influenza vaccine. This CDR3 is CASSPGLANEYF. The CDR3 region has the DNA TGTGCCAGCAGCCCGGGACTAGCCAACGAGTATTTT.